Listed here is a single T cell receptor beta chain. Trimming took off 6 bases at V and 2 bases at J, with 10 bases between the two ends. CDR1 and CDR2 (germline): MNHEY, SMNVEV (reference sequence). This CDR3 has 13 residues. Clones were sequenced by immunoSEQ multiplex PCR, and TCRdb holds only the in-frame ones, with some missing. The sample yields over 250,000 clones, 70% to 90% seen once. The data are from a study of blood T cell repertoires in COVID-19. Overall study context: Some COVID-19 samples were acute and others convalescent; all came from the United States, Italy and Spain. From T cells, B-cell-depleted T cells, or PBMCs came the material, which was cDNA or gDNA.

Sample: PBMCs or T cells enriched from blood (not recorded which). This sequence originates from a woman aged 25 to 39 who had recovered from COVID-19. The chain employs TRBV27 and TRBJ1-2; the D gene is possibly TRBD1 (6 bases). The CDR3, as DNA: TGTGCCAGCAGACGAGACAGGAACTATGGCTACACCTTC. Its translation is CASRRDRNYGYTF.